This T cell receptor beta chain was profiled in a study of T cell repertoires in cytomegalovirus infection. In the study overall: From public TCR beta signatures came an indication of both CMV infection and matching HLA type. Whole-study findings and limits: Summed public TCR beta family frequency identified CMV carriers bearing the relevant HLA. Dominating the ex vivo response were TCR beta clonotypes that were CMV-specific and HLA-C-restricted.

With 5 bases removed from V and 12 bases from J, the gap between germline ends came to 17 bases. CDR3 length: 13 residues. Looked up from germline, CDR1 is SGHTA and CDR2 is FQGTGA. TCRdb recomputed calls from the reads with MiXCR, one row per CDR3 protein. Seen here are nearly 450,000 distinct CDR3 sequences, roughly 31% observed once, and the top ten hold roughly 15%. This clonotype turned up a few times. The antigen is undetermined. The TCR was taken from a human donor in good health (CMV status not recorded). Some clones in this sample may be carry-over from other donors' samples. The chain combines TRBV7-3 with TRBJ2-1; unclear D gene. The sample taken for sequencing was PBMCs. CDR3 DNA: TGTGCCAGCAGCGGAACCCCCTCATATGGGCAGTTCTTC. It specifies CASSGTPSYGQFF. Full variable domain (remainder filled in from reference TRBV7-3 and TRBJ2-1): GAGVSQTPSNKVTEKGKYVELRCDPISGHTALYWYRQSLGQGPEFLIYFQGTGAADDSGLPNDRFFAVRPEGSVSTLKIQRTERGDSAVYLCASSGTPSYGQFFGPGTRLTVL.